This is a list of T cell receptor beta chains from one sample in a study of CD8+CD57+ T cells in acquired aplastic anemia. One entry per CDR3 protein results from TCRdb running MiXCR on the reads. The profile shows approximately 150,000 distinct CDR3 sequences, around 43% of them singletons. Sequences were obtained from sorted CD4+, CD8+, or CD8+CD57+ T cells (not recorded which) from PBMCs. The receptors stem from a human donor with aplastic anemia. Each CDR3 is given with its conserved first and last residue. The order of the fields is clone size, V gene, J gene, D gene, CDR3 protein, CDR3 DNA. D genes are given only for firm matches. Size values are once, few and many counts, or a class for expanded clones, and some rows have none.

-,TRBV19,TRBJ1-2,-,CASSIRPRPNYGYTF,TGTGCCAGTAGTATAAGACCCCGCCCCAACTATGGCTACACCTTC
few,TRBV29-1,TRBJ2-7,-,CSVEVAYEQYF,TGCAGCGTTGAAGTCGCCTACGAGCAGTACTTC
-,TRBV9,TRBJ1-2,-,CAGAADNYGYTF,TGTGCCGGCGCGGCGGATAACTATGGCTACACCTTC
-,TRBV5-4,TRBJ2-1,TRBD1,CASKPTGGKNEQFF,TGTGCCAGCAAACCGACAGGGGGTAAAAATGAGCAGTTCTTC
-,TRBV20-1,TRBJ1-4,-,CSARTQSGLGEELFF,TGCAGTGCTAGAACGCAATCAGGGTTAGGTGAAGAACTGTTTTTT
few,TRBV2,TRBJ1-2,-,CASSPWTENYGYTF,TGTGCCAGCAGCCCCTGGACAGAAAACTATGGCTACACCTTC
many,TRBV7-2,TRBJ2-3,-,CASSLLGGTQYF,TGTGCCAGCAGCTTGCTAGGAGGTACGCAGTATTTT
many,TRBV19,TRBJ1-2,TRBD1,CASSWDSNYGYTF,TGTGCCAGTAGCTGGGACAGTAACTATGGCTACACCTTC
-,TRBV19,TRBJ2-7,-,CAAGETKGYEQYF,TGTGCCGCTGGGGAAACGAAAGGCTACGAGCAGTACTTC
-,TRBV9,TRBJ2-2,TRBD1,CASSVGASGQGTGNTGELFF,TGTGCCAGCAGCGTAGGTGCTTCGGGACAGGGGACAGGAAACACCGGGGAGCTGTTTTTT
few,TRBV2,TRBJ2-3,-,CASINLLRDRDTQYF,TGTGCCAGCATCAACCTTCTTAGGGATAGGGATACGCAGTATTTT
-,TRBV14,TRBJ1-2,-,CASSQDLGWGRNYGYTF,TGTGCCAGCAGCCAAGATCTTGGGTGGGGGCGCAACTATGGCTACACCTTC
-,TRBV20-1,TRBJ2-5,-,CSVRGETQYF,TGCAGTGTTAGGGGAGAGACCCAGTACTTC
-,TRBV29-1,TRBJ2-1,TRBD1,CSVVRTWDRGSYNEQFF,TGCAGCGTTGTCCGAACCTGGGACAGGGGATCCTACAATGAGCAGTTCTTC